This T cell receptor (beta chain) was sequenced for a study of cytomegalovirus exposure and HLA in healthy donors. Overall study findings and caveats: Per a prior analysis, the majority of TCR beta V segments were productive roughly 90% or roughly 30% of the time. According to the study, some 160 TCR beta chains were cytomegalovirus-associated. In a later analysis, donors in an Asian-associated ancestry cluster reportedly had fewer N-insertions in productive TCRs than the cohort mean.

With regard to this clone: Its target is unknown.

The study ran its PCR with 60 Vbeta and 13 Jbeta primers. The assay was immunoSEQ multiplex PCR, and TCRdb's table has in-frame clones only and misses some. The repertoire holds 100,000 to 150,000 clones, with roughly 80% as singletons. The CDR3 consists of 13 residues. The V end was cut by 1 base, the J end by 9 bases, with 10 bases between. Germline CDR1 and CDR2: LGHNA and YSLEER. This receptor was identified in a young man in good health and CMV-seropositive. Sequencing input: PBMCs. The chain is built from TRBV4-3 and TRBJ2-1; possibly TRBD1 for D (5 bases). CDR3 residues: CASSQAWGLEQFF. CDR3 DNA sequence: TGCGCCAGCAGCCAAGCGTGGGGCCTTGAGCAGTTCTTC.